This note documents a single T cell receptor (beta chain) sequence. The antigen is unknown. Sequencing used immunoSEQ multiplex PCR; TCRdb keeps in-frame clones, though not all of them. The sample includes about 5,000 clones, about 86% seen only once; the top ten take 20% to 25%. Time point noted: newly diagnosed, previously untreated cHL patient sample. By magnetic negative selection, CD8+ T cells were isolated from the thawed PBMCs. PBMCs from patients with newly diagnosed, untreated classical Hodgkin lymphoma served as a comparison group for the relapsed/refractory trial patients. The CDR3 totals 15 residues. The V gene end was trimmed by 4 bases and the J gene end by 1 base; junction bases not matched to a gene: 1. Germline CDR1 reads SGHAT; CDR2 reads FQNNGV. This sample was taken from a study of PD-1 blockade in classical Hodgkin lymphoma. Findings of the study overall: Relapsed/refractory patients reportedly had the lowest baseline TCR diversity, below newly diagnosed patients, who were below healthy donors. What caused the repertoire differences, perhaps disease activity or prior therapy, remains undefined.

This sequence joins TRBV11-2 and TRBJ2-1; TRBD2 aligns across 10 bases. The source is a human donor with classical Hodgkin lymphoma. Sequencing used CD8+ T cells from blood. This chain's CDR3 is CASSSGLASYNEQFF. The CDR3 DNA sequence: TGTGCCAGCAGCTCGGGACTAGCGTCCTACAATGAGCAGTTCTTC.